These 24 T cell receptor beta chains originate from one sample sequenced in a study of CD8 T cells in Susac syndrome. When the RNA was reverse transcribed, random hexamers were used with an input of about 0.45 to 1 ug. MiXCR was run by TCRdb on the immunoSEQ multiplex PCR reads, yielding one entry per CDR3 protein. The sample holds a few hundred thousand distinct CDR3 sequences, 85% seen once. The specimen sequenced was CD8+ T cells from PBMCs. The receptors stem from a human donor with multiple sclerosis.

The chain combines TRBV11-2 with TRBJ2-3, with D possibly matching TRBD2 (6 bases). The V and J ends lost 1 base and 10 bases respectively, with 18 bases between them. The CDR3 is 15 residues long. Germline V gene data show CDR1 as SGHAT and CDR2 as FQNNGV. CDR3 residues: CASSLAAGTFAAQYF. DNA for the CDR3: TGTGCCAGCAGCTTAGCCGCCGGGACTTTCGCGGCGCAGTATTTT.

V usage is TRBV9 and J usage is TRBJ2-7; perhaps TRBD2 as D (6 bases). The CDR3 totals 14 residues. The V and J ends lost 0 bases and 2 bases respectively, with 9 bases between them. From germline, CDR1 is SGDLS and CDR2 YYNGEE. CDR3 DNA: TGTGCCAGCAGCGTAGGGGGACTTCCCTACGAGCAGTACTTC. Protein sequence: CASSVGGLPYEQYF.

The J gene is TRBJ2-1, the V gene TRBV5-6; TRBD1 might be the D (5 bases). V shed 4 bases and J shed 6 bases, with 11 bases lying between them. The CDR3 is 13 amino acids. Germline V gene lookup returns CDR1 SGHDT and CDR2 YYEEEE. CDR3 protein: CASSPDRVNEQFF. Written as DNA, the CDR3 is TGTGCCAGCAGCCCCGACAGAGTCAATGAGCAGTTCTTC.

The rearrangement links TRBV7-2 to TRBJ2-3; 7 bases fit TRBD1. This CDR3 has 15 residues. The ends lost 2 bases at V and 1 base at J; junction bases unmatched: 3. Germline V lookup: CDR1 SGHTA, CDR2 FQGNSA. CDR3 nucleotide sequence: TGTGCCAGCAGCTTAAAGGGGGCGGGCACAGATACGCAGTATTTT. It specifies CASSLKGAGTDTQYF.

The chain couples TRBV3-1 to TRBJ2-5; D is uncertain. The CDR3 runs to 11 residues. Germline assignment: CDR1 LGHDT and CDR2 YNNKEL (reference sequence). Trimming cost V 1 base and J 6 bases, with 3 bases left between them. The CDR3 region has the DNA TGTGCCAGCAGCCAAGTACAGACCCAGTACTTC. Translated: CASSQVQTQYF.

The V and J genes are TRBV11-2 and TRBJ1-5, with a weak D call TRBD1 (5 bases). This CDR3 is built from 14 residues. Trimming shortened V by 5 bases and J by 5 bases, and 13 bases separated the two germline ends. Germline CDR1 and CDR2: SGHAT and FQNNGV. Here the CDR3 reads CASSPGPGDQPQHF. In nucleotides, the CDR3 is TGTGCCAGCAGCCCGGGGCCAGGAGATCAGCCCCAGCATTTT.

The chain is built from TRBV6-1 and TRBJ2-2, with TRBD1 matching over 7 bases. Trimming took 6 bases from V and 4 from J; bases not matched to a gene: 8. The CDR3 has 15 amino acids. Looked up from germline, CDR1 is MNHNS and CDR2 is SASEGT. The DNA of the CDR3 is TGTGCCAGCAGACCGGGACAGAGAATCACCGGGGAGCTGTTTTTT. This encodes CASRPGQRITGELFF.

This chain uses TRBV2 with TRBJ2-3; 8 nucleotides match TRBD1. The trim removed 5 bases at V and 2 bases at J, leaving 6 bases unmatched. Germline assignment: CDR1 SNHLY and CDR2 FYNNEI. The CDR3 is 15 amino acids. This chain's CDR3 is CASSFDRGPTDTQYF. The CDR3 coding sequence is TGTGCCAGCAGTTTCGACAGGGGCCCCACAGATACGCAGTATTTT.

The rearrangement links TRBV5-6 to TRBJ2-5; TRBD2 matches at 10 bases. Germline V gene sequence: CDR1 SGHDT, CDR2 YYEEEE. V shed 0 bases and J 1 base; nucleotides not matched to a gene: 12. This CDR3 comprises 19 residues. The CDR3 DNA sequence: TGTGCCAGCAGCTTGGCGGTGGCTAGCGGGAGTTACTTCCAAGAGACCCAGTACTTC. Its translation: CASSLAVASGSYFQETQYF.

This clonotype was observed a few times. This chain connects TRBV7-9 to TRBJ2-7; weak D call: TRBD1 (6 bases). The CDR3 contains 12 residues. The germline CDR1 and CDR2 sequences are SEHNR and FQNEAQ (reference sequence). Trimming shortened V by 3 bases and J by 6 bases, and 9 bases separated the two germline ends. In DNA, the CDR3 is TGTGCCAGCAGCTTGGGGACACCCGAGCAGTACTTC. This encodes CASSLGTPEQYF. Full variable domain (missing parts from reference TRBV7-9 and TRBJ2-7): DTGVSQNPRHKITKRGQNVTFRCDPISEHNRLYWYRQTLGQGPEFLTYFQNEAQLEKSRLLSDRFSAERPKGSFSTLEIQRTEQGDSAMYLCASSLGTPEQYFGPGTRLTVT.

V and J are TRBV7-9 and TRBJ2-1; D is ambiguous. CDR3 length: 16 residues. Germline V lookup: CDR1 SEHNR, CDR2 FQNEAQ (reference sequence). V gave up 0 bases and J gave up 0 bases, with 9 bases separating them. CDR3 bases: TGTGCCAGCAGCTTAGCCTCGCCGAGCTCCTACAATGAGCAGTTCTTC. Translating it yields CASSLASPSSYNEQFF. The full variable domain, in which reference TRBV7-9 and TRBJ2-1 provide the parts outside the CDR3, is DTGVSQNPRHKITKRGQNVTFRCDPISEHNRLYWYRQTLGQGPEFLTYFQNEAQLEKSRLLSDRFSAERPKGSFSTLEIQRTEQGDSAMYLCASSLASPSSYNEQFFGPGTRLTVL.

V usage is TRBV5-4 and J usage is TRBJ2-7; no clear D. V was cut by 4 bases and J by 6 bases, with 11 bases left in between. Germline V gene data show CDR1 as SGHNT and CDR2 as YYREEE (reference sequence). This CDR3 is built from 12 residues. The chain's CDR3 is CASSLFPFEQYF. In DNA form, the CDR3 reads TGTGCCAGCAGCCTCTTCCCTTTCGAGCAGTACTTC.

This chain's CDR3 is CASSPRAAGNQPQHF. The CDR3 DNA reads as TGTGCCAGTAGTCCCCGGGCGGCAGGCAATCAGCCCCAGCATTTT. The chain has TRBV19 and TRBJ1-5, with D hard to call. V lost 5 bases and J lost 2, with 13 bases in between. The CDR3 has 15 amino acids. Per the germline V gene, CDR1 is LNHDA and CDR2 is SQIVND (reference sequence).

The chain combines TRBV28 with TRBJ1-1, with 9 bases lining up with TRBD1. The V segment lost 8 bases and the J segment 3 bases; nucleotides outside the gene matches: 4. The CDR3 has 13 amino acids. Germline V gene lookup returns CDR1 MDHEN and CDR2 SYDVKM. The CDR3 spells CASRGTGYTEAFF. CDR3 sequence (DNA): TGTGCCAGCCGCGGGACAGGGTACACTGAAGCTTTCTTT.

The CDR3 coding sequence is TGTGCCAGCAGCCTTTGGGACGGAGCTAAGGCGGGCGGCTACACCTTC. Its protein product is CASSLWDGAKAGGYTF. The rearrangement links TRBV5-8 to TRBJ1-2; a weak D match, TRBD1 (5 bases). V was trimmed by 4 bases and J by 8 bases, leaving 24 bases between them. The length of the CDR3 is 16 residues. Germline CDR1 and CDR2: SGHTS and YDEGEE.

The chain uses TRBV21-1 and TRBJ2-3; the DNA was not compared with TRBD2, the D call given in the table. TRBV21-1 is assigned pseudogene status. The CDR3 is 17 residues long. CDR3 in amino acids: CASSKGWQGEDTDTQYF. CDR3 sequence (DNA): TGTGCCAGCAGCAAAGGGTGGCAAGGGGAGGACACAGATACGCAGTATTTT.

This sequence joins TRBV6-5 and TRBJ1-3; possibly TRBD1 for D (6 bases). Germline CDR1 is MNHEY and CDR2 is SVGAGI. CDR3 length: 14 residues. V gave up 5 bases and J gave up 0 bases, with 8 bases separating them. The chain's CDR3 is CASSTDSSGNTIYF. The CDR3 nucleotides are TGTGCCAGCAGTACGGACAGCTCTGGAAACACCATATATTTT.

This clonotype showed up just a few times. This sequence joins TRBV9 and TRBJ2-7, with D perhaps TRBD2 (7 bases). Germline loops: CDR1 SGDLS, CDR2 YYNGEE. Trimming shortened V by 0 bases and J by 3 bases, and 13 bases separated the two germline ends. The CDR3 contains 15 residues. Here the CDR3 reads CASSVGGGAGYEQYF. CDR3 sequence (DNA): TGTGCCAGCAGCGTAGGGGGGGGCGCCGGCTACGAGCAGTACTTC.

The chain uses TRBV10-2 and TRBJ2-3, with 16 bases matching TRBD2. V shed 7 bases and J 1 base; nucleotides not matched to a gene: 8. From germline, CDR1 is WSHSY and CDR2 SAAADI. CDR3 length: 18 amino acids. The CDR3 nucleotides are TGCGCCAGCACCCCCGGGACTAGCGGGAGGGGCGGCACAGATACGCAGTATTTT. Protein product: CASTPGTSGRGGTDTQYF.

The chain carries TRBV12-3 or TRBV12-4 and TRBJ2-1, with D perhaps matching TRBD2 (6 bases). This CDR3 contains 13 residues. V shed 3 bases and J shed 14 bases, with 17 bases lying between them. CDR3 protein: CASSLPLGGKEFF. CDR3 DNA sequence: TGTGCCAGCAGTTTGCCCCTGGGCGGGAAGGAGTTCTTC.

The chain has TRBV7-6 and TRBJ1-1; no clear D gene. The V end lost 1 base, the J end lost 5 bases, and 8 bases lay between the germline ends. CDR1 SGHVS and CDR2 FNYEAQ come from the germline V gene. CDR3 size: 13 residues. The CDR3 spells CASSLEVRTEAFF. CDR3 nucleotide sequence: TGTGCCAGCAGCTTAGAAGTCAGGACTGAAGCTTTCTTT. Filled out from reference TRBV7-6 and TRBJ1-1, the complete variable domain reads GAGVSQSPRYKVTKRGQDVALRCDPISGHVSLYWYRQALGQGPEFLTYFNYEAQQDKSGLPNDRFSAERPEGSISTLTIQRTEQRDSAMYRCASSLEVRTEAFFGQGTRLTVV.

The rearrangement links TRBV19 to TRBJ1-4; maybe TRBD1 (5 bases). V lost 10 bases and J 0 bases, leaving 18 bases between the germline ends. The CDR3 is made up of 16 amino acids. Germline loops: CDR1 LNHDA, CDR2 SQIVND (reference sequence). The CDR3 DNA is TGTGCCACCTCACCTGGGGGATTTGCAACTAATGAAAAACTGTTTTTT. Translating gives CATSPGGFATNEKLFF.

The CDR3 DNA is TGCGCCAGCAGCCAAGAGATCTGGCAGCCCCAGCATTTT. It is translated as CASSQEIWQPQHF. The chain combines TRBV4-3 with TRBJ1-5; the D is unclear. Germline CDR1 reads LGHNA; CDR2 reads YSLEER. The CDR3 contains 13 residues. V lost 0 bases to trimming and J lost 7 bases, with 7 bases between them.

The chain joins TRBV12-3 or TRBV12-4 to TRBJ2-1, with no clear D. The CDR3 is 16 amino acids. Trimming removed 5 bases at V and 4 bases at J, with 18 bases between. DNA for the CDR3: TGTGCCAGCAGTACGCATCTGGCAAGACTGTACAATGAGCAGTTCTTC. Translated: CASSTHLARLYNEQFF.